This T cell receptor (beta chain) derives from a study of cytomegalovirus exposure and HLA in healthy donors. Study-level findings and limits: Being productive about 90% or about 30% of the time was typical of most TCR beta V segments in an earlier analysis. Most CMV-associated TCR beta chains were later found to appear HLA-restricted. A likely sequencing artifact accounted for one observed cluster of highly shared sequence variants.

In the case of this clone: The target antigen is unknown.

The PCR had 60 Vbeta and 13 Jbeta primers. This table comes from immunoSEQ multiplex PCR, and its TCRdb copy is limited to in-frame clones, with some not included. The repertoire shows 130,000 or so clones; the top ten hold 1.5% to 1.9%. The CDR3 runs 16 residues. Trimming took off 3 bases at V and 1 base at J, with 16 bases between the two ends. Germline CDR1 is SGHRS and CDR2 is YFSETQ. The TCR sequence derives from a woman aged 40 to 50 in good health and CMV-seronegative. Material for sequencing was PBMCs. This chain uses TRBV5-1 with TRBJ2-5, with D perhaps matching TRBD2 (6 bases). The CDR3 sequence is CASSSTEPGLQETQYF. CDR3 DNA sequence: TGCGCCAGCAGCTCGACAGAGCCGGGACTCCAAGAGACCCAGTACTTC.